One sample yielded the 7 T cell receptor beta chains listed below, sequenced in a study of cytomegalovirus exposure and HLA in healthy donors. Researchers ran the PCR with 60 Vbeta and 13 Jbeta primers. Data came from immunoSEQ multiplex PCR; TCRdb stores just in-frame clones and leaves some out. The sample holds approximately 90,000 clones, approximately 57% seen once. The sequenced sample consisted of PBMCs. The source of these receptors is a woman aged 25 to 45 in good health and CMV-seronegative.

J is TRBJ2-3 and V is TRBV15; TRBD1 agrees at 8 bases. In germline, CDR1 is LNHNV, CDR2 YYDKDF (reference sequence). Trimming at V came to 4 bases and at J to 0 bases, leaving 6 bases not matched to a gene. The CDR3 contains 16 residues. Written as DNA, the CDR3 is TGTGCCACCAGCAAAACGCGGACAGGGAGCACAGATACGCAGTATTTT. Translating gives CATSKTRTGSTDTQYF.

J is TRBJ1-1 and V is TRBV15; 9 nucleotides align to TRBD1. The CDR3 covers 15 residues. The germline gives CDR1 LNHNV, CDR2 YYDKDF (reference sequence). Germline trimming cut 0 bases from V and 3 bases from J; bases unmatched to any gene: 2. The CDR3 bases are TGTGCCACCAGCAGAGATGACAGGGGGGACACTGAAGCTTTCTTT. It translates to CATSRDDRGDTEAFF.

This clone came up once. CDR3 sequence (DNA): TGTGCCAGTAGACTCGGGAAGGGTGTTGGGCCCCAGCATTTT. Translation gives CASRLGKGVGPQHF. The V and J genes are TRBV19 and TRBJ1-5; no reliable D call. CDR3 length: 14 residues. Germline CDR1 and CDR2: LNHDA and SQIVND (reference sequence). V lost 6 bases, J lost 9 bases, and 18 bases lay in between.

The rearrangement uses TRBV27 and TRBJ2-5; D is perhaps TRBD1 (5 bases). Germline CDR1 is MNHEY and CDR2 is SMNVEV (reference sequence). The V end was cut by 1 base, the J end by 2 bases, with 8 bases between. There are 14 residues in the CDR3. The CDR3 reads CASSLWGRQETQYF. In DNA, the CDR3 is TGTGCCAGCAGTTTATGGGGCAGGCAAGAGACCCAGTACTTC.

V gene TRBV19 combines with J gene TRBJ1-2, with a tentative D call TRBD1 (5 bases). Trimming removed 5 bases at V and 4 bases at J, with 11 bases between. CDR3 length: 13 residues. Germline V lookup: CDR1 LNHDA, CDR2 SQIVND (reference sequence). This CDR3 reads CASSPRQFYGYTF. The CDR3 DNA is TGTGCCAGTAGTCCCCGACAGTTCTATGGCTACACCTTC.

This clone showed up just a few times. The chain combines TRBV2 with TRBJ1-3; the match to TRBD1 covers 9 bases. CDR1 SNHLY and CDR2 FYNNEI come from the germline V gene. The trim removed 8 bases at V and 2 bases at J, leaving 4 bases unmatched. The CDR3 is 14 residues long. The CDR3 region is CASRDRETGNTIYF. CDR3 coding DNA: TGTGCCAGCCGGGACAGGGAAACTGGAAACACCATATATTTT.

The chain combines TRBV4-1 with TRBJ2-1; D ambiguous. CDR3 size: 11 residues. Germline V CDR1 and CDR2: MGHRA, YSYEKL. V lost 8 bases and J 7 bases, leaving 9 bases between the germline ends. The CDR3 DNA reads TGCGCCAGCGAGGAGAGGAATGAGCAGTTCTTC. This encodes CASEERNEQFF.